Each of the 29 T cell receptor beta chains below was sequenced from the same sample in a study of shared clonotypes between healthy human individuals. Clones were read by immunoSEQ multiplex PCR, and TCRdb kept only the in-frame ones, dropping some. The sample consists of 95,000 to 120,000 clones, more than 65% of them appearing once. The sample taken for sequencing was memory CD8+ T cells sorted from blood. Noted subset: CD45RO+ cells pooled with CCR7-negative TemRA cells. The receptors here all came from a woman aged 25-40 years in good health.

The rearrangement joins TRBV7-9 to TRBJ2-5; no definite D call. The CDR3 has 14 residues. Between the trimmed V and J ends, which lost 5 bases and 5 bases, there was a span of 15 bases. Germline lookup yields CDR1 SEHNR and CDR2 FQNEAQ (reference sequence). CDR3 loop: CASSPWALGETQYF. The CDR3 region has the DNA TGTGCCAGCAGCCCTTGGGCCTTGGGGGAGACCCAGTACTTC.

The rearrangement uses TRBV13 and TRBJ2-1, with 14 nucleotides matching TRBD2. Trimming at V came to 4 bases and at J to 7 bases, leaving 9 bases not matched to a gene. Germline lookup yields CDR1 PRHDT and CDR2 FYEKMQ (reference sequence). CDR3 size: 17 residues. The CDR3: CASSSTTSGRVGNEQFF. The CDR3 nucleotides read TGTGCCAGCAGCTCGACGACTAGCGGGAGGGTGGGAAATGAGCAGTTCTTC.

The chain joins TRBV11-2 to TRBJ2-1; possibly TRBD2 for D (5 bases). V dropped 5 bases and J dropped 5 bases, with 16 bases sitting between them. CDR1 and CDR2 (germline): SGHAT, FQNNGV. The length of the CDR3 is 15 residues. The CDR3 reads CASSLLIAKNNEQFF. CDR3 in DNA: TGTGCCAGCAGCCTATTAATAGCGAAAAACAATGAGCAGTTCTTC.

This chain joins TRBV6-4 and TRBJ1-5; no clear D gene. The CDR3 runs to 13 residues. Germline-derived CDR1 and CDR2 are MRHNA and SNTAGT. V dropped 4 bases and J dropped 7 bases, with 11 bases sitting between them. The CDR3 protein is CASSANGLQPQHF. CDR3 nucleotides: TGTGCCAGCAGTGCGAACGGCCTACAGCCCCAGCATTTT.

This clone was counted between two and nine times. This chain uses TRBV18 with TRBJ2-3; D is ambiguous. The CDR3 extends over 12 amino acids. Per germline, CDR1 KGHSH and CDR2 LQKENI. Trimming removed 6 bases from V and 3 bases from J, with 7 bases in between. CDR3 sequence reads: CASSLVTDTQYF. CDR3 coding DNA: TGTGCCAGCTCGCTAGTAACAGATACGCAGTATTTT.

The CDR3 protein is CASSLGAGGLSGANVLTF. CDR3 DNA sequence: TGTGCCAGCAGCTTGGGAGCGGGAGGTCTCTCTGGGGCCAACGTCCTGACTTTC. The rearrangement links TRBV9 to TRBJ2-6, with 9 bases lining up with TRBD2. Trimming removed 4 bases from V and 0 bases from J; junction bases left unmatched: 8. CDR3 length equals 18 residues. Per germline, CDR1 SGDLS and CDR2 YYNGEE.

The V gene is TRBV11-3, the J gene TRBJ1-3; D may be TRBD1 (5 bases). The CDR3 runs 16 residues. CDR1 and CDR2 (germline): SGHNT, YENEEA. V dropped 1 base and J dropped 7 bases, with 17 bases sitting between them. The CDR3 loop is CASSLAPRDGGNTIYF. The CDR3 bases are TGTGCCAGCAGCTTAGCGCCCAGGGACGGGGGGAACACCATATATTTT.

The CDR3 is CASSWTGESEAFF. The DNA for the CDR3 is TGCGCCAGCAGCTGGACAGGGGAATCTGAAGCTTTCTTT. The rearrangement links TRBV5-1 to TRBJ1-1, with 9 bases fitting TRBD1. The CDR3 length is 13 residues. V was pared by 3 bases and J by 6 bases, with 3 bases of the junction left unmatched. CDR1 and CDR2 from the germline V gene are SGHRS and YFSETQ. Complete variable domain (other parts from reference TRBV5-1 and TRBJ1-1): KAGVTQTPRYLIKTRGQQVTLSCSPISGHRSVSWYQQTPGQGLQFLFEYFSETQRNKGNFPGRFSGRQFSNSRSEMNVSTLELGDSALYLCASSWTGESEAFFGQGTRLTVV.

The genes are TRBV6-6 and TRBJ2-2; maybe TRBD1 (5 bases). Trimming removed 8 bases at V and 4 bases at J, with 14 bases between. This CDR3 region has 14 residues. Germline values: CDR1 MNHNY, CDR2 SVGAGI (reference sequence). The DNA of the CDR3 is TGTGCCAGCCGGGCAGGGCTGACCACCGGGGAGCTGTTTTTT. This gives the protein CASRAGLTTGELFF.

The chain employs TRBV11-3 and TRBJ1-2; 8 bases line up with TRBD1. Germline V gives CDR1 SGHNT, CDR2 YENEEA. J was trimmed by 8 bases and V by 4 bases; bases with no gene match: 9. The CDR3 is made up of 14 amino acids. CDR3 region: CASSSGQGFEGYTF. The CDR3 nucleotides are TGTGCCAGCAGCTCCGGACAGGGCTTTGAGGGCTACACCTTC.

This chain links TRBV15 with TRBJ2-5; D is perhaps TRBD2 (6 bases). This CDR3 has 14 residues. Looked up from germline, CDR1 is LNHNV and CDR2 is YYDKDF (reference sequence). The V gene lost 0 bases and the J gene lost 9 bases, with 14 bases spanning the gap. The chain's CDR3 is CATSREYAGRPQYF. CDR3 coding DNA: TGTGCCACCAGCAGAGAGTACGCGGGGAGGCCCCAGTACTTC.

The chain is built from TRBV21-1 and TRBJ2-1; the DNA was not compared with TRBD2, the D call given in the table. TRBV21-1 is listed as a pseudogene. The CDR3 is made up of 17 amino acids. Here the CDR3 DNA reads TGTGCCAGCAGCAAAGCGCAACCTAGCGAGCTTTACAATGAGCAGTTCTTC. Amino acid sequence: CASSKAQPSELYNEQFF.

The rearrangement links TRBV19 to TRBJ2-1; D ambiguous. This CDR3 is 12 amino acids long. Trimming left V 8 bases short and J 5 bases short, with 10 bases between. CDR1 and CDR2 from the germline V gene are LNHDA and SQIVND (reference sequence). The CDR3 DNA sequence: TGTGCCAGTGGCCAGATGAACAATGAGCAGTTCTTC. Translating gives CASGQMNNEQFF.

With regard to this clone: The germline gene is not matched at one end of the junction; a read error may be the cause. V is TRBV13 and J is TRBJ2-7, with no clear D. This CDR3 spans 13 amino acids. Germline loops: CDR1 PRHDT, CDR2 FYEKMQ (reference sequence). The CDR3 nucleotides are TGTGCCAGCAGCGTAGGTTGGGGCTACGAGCAGTACTTC. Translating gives CASSVGWGYEQYF.

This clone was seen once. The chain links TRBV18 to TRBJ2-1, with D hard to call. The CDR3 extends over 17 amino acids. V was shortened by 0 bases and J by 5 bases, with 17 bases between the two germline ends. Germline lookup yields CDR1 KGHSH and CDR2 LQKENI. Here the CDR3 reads CASSPPTQTLIHNEQFF. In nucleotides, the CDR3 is TGTGCCAGCTCACCACCGACACAGACGCTAATCCACAATGAGCAGTTCTTC.

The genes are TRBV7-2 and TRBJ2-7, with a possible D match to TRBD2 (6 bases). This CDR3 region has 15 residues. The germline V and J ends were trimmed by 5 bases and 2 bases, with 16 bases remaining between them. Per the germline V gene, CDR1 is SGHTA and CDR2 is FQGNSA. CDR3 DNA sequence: TGTGCCAGCAGCATTCAAGGAGGGGAAACCTACGAGCAGTACTTC. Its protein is CASSIQGGETYEQYF.

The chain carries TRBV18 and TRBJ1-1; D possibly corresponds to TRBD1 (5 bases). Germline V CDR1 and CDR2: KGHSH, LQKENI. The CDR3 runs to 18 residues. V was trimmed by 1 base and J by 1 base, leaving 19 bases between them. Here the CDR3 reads CASSPRAPAGSSNTEAFF. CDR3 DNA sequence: TGTGCCAGCTCACCACGAGCCCCGGCAGGGTCGTCGAACACTGAAGCTTTCTTT.

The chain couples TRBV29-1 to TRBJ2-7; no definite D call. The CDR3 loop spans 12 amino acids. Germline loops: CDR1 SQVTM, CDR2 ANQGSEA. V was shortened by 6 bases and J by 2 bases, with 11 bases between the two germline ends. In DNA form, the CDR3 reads TGCAGCGTAAGTGTAGGAACCTACGAGCAGTACTTC. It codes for CSVSVGTYEQYF.

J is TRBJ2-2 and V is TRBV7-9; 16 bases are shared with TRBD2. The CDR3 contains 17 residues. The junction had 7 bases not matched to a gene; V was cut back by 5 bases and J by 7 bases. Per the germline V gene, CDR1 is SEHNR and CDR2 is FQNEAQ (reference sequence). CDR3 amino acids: CASSVGLAGGPGGELFF. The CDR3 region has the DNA TGTGCCAGCAGCGTGGGACTAGCGGGAGGGCCCGGCGGGGAGCTGTTTTTT.

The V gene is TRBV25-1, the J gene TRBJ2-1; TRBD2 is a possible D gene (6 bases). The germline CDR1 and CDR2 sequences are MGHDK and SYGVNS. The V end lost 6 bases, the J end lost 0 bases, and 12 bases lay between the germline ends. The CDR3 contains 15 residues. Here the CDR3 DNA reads TGTGCCAGCAGCGCGGTAGCGGTCTCCTACAATGAGCAGTTCTTC. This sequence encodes CASSAVAVSYNEQFF.

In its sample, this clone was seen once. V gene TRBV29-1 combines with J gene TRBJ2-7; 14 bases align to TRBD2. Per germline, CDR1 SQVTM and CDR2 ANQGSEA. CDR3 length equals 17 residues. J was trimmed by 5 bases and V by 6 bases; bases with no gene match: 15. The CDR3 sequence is CSVAGLAGVVVRDEQYF. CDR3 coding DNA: TGCAGCGTCGCGGGACTAGCGGGAGTGGTGGTTCGGGACGAGCAGTACTTC.

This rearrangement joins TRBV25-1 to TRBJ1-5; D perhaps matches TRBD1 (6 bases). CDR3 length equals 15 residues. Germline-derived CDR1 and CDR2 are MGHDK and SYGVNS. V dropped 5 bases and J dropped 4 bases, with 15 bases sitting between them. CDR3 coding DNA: TGTGCCAGCAGTTGGGGTGGACAGCATAATCAGCCCCAGCATTTT. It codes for CASSWGGQHNQPQHF.

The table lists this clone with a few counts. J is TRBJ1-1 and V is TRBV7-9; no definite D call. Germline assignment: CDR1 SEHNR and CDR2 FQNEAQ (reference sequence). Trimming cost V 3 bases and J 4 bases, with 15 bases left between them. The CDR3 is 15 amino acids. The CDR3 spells CASSFMEGLGTEAFF. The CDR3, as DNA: TGTGCCAGCAGCTTTATGGAGGGTCTGGGCACTGAAGCTTTCTTT. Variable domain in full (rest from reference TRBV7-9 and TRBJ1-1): DTGVSQNPRHKITKRGQNVTFRCDPISEHNRLYWYRQTLGQGPEFLTYFQNEAQLEKSRLLSDRFSAERPKGSFSTLEIQRTEQGDSAMYLCASSFMEGLGTEAFFGQGTRLTVV.

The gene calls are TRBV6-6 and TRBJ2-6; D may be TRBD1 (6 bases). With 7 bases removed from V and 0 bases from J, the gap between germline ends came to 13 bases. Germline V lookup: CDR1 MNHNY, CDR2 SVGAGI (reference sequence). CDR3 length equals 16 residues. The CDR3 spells CASTNRAGSGANVLTF. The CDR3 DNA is TGTGCCAGCACTAACAGGGCCGGCTCTGGGGCCAACGTCCTGACTTTC.

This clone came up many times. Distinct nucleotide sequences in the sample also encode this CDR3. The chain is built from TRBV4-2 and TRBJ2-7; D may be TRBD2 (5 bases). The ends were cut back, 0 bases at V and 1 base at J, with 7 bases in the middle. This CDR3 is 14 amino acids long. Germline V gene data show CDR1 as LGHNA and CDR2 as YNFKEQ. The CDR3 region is CASSQERGSYEQYF. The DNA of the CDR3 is TGTGCCAGCAGCCAAGAACGGGGTTCCTACGAGCAGTACTTC.

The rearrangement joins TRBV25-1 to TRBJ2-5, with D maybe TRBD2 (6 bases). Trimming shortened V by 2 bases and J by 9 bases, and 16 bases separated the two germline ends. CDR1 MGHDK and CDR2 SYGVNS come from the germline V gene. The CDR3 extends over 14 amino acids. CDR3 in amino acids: CASSENSFGEAQYF. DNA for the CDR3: TGTGCCAGCAGTGAAAATTCATTCGGGGAGGCCCAGTACTTC.

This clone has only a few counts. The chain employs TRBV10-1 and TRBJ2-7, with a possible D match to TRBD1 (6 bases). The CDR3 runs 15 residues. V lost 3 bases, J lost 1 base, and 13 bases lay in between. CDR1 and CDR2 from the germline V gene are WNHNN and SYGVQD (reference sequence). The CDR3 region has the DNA TGCGCCAGCAGTGATCACAGGGTTGGGTCCTACGAGCAGTACTTC. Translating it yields CASSDHRVGSYEQYF.

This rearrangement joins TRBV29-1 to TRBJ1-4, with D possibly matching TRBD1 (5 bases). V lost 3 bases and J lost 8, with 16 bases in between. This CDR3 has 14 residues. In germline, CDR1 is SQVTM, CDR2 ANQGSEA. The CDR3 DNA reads TGCAGCGTTGAGGGCAGCAGGGAGGGAGAAAAACTGTTTTTT. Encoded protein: CSVEGSREGEKLFF. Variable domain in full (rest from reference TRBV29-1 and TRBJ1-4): SAVISQKPSRDICQRGTSLTIQCQVDSQVTMMFWYRQQPGQSLTLIATANQGSEATYESGFVIDKFPISRPNLTFSTLTVSNMSPEDSSIYLCSVEGSREGEKLFFGSGTQLSVL.

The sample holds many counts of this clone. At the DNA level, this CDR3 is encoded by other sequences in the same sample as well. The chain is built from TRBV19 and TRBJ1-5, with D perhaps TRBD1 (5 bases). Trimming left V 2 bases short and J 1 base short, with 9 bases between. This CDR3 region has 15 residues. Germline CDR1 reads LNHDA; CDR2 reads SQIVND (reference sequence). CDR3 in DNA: TGTGCCAGTAGTATATGGGGGACCAGCAATCAGCCCCAGCATTTT. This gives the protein CASSIWGTSNQPQHF.